The source of this T cell receptor (beta chain) is a study of OX40 agonist ivuxolimab in advanced cancers. Study-level background: In this cohort, patients received ivuxolimab, an agonistic anti-OX40 (CD134) antibody. Three patients responded partially, comprising one with hepatocellular carcinoma and two with cutaneous melanoma.

Measured with immunoSEQ multiplex PCR; TCRdb has only the in-frame clones, and not every one. Here the sample spans about 40,000 clones, around 87% being singletons. The CDR3 is 15 residues long. The germline V gene has CDR1 SNHLY and CDR2 FYNNEI. Trimming shortened V by 4 bases and J by 0 bases, and 10 bases separated the two germline ends. This clonotype originated in an adult with an advanced solid tumor such as melanoma, head and neck, liver or kidney cancer. This specimen consisted of CD4+ or CD8+ T cells sorted from blood, obtained in a trial of the OX40 agonist ivuxolimab. The chain links TRBV2 to TRBJ2-1; no reliable D call. The CDR3 DNA follows: TGTGCCAGCAGTGGAATCAGGAGCTCCTACAATGAGCAGTTCTTC. Translation gives CASSGIRSSYNEQFF. The full variable domain, rest sourced from reference TRBV2 and TRBJ2-1, is EPEVTQTPSHQVTQMGQEVILRCVPISNHLYFYWYRQILGQKVEFLVSFYNNEISEKSEIFDDQFSVERPDGSNFTLKIRSTKLEDSAMYFCASSGIRSSYNEQFFGPGTRLTVL.